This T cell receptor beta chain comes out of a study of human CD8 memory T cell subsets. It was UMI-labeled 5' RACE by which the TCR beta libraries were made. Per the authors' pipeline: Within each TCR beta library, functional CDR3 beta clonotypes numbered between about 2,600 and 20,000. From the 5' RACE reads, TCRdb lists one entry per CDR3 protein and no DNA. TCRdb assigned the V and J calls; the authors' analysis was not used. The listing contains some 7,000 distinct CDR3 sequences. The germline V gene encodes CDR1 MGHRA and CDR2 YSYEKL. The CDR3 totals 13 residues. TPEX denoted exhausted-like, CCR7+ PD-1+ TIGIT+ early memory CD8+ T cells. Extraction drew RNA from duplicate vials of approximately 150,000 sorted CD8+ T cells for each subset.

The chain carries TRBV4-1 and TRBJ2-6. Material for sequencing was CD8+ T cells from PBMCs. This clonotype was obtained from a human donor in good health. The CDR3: CASRGSGANVLTF.